The rows below give T cell receptor beta chains drawn from one sample of a study of Graves' ophthalmopathy and Graves' hyperthyroidism. TCRdb called the multiplex PCR reads again in MiXCR, with one record for every CDR3 protein. There are some 210,000 distinct CDR3 sequences in the sample; just under 30% occur only once, and approximately 9.6% lies in the top ten. The sample consisted of peripheral blood. The receptors originated from a man aged 50-59 years with Graves' ophthalmopathy. CDR3s include the opening cysteine and the closing phenylalanine or tryptophan. The D gene is left open where the match is weak. A clone size is listed for some rows: how often the clone was seen (once, few, many), or a class if it is expanded.

clone_size,j_call,v_call,d_call,cdr3_aa,cdr3_nt
few,TRBJ2-5,TRBV6-1,TRBD2,CASRRGLVTETQYF,TGTGCCAGCCGCCGGGGACTAGTAACAGAGACCCAGTACTTC
many,TRBJ2-7,TRBV4-1,TRBD2,CASSQSPPGLAGDSSYEQYF,TGCGCCAGCAGCCAAAGCCCGCCAGGACTAGCGGGAGACAGCTCCTACGAGCAGTACTTC
few,TRBJ2-2,TRBV3-1,TRBD2,CASSQESWTSENTGELFF,TGTGCCAGCAGCCAAGAATCCTGGACTAGCGAGAACACCGGGGAGCTGTTTTTT
many,TRBJ2-2,TRBV24-1,.,CATQPRTQMNTGELFF,TGTGCCACCCAACCCCGCACCCAGATGAACACCGGGGAGCTGTTTTTT
once,TRBJ2-1,TRBV6-2/TRBV6-3,TRBD2,CASSYQAGDFNNEQFF,TGTGCCAGCAGTTACCAGGCGGGAGACTTCAACAATGAGCAGTTCTTC
few,TRBJ1-2,TRBV28,TRBD1,CASSFRGQYGYTF,TGTGCCAGCAGTTTCAGGGGGCAATATGGCTACACCTTC
many,TRBJ1-1,TRBV29-1,TRBD1,CSARTGSFSEAFF,TGCAGCGCTCGGACAGGGAGCTTCTCTGAAGCTTTCTTT
many,TRBJ1-5,TRBV19,.,CASRVGPLVSGPQHF,TGTGCCAGTAGGGTGGGACCGCTCGTATCTGGGCCCCAGCATTTT
many,TRBJ2-2,TRBV10-3,.,CAIKNRESDGELFF,TGTGCCATCAAAAACAGGGAATCGGACGGGGAGCTGTTTTTT
many,TRBJ2-4,TRBV28,.,CASSLPGVNIQYF,TGTGCCAGCAGTTTACCGGGGGTAAACATTCAGTACTTC
.,TRBJ1-5,TRBV28,.,CASSVRQPVPNQPQHF,TGTGCCAGCAGTGTCCGACAGCCCGTTCCTAATCAGCCCCAGCATTTT
many,TRBJ2-7,TRBV28,TRBD2,CANPSGSINEQYF,TGTGCCAACCCAAGCGGGAGTATTAACGAGCAGTACTTC
.,TRBJ2-7,TRBV12-3/TRBV12-4,.,CASSLGGTGFYEQYF,TGTGCCAGCAGTTTAGGGGGGACCGGGTTCTACGAGCAGTACTTC
many,TRBJ2-7,TRBV27,.,CASSLYQGNEQYF,TGTGCCAGCAGTTTATACCAGGGGAACGAGCAGTACTTC
.,TRBJ2-7,TRBV6-1,.,CASSESRGMIYEQYF,TGTGCCAGCAGTGAATCTAGAGGGATGATCTACGAGCAGTACTTC
few,TRBJ1-2,TRBV12-3/TRBV12-4,.,CASSQGVGAYGYTF,TGTGCCAGCAGCCAAGGAGTCGGCGCCTATGGCTACACCTTC
many,TRBJ2-1,TRBV20-1,TRBD2,CSARVRGLAGVHEQFF,TGCAGTGCTAGAGTTCGGGGACTAGCGGGAGTCCATGAGCAGTTCTTC
.,TRBJ2-7,TRBV7-2,.,CASSPFGRSYEQYF,TGTGCCAGCAGCCCATTCGGCCGCTCCTACGAGCAGTACTTC
.,TRBJ1-2,TRBV2,TRBD1,CASRGQLNYGYTF,TGTGCCAGCAGGGGACAGCTAAACTATGGCTACACCTTC
many,TRBJ1-1,TRBV12-3/TRBV12-4,.,CATFFEGEGTEAFF,TGTGCCACTTTCTTCGAGGGAGAGGGCACTGAAGCTTTCTTT
.,TRBJ2-5,TRBV11-2,TRBD1,CASSFSGTGTPQYF,TGTGCCAGCAGTTTCTCCGGGACAGGGACACCCCAGTACTTC
many,TRBJ1-2,TRBV29-1,.,CSVARGDGYTF,TGCAGCGTGGCCAGGGGCGATGGCTACACCTTC
.,TRBJ2-5,TRBV6-2/TRBV6-3,.,CASSYRVGRRGQETQYF,TGTGCCAGCAGTTACAGGGTGGGACGGCGAGGCCAAGAGACCCAGTACTTC
many,TRBJ2-4,TRBV11-2,.,CASSLSRSGIQYF,TGTGCCAGCAGCCTTTCCAGATCGGGGATTCAGTACTTC
many,TRBJ1-1,TRBV12-3/TRBV12-4,TRBD1,CASHRGPTEAFF,TGTGCCAGCCACAGGGGGCCCACTGAAGCTTTCTTT
many,TRBJ1-1,TRBV19,.,CASSGGRRGSEAFF,TGTGCCAGTAGTGGGGGACGGCGGGGGAGTGAAGCTTTCTTT
.,TRBJ2-7,TRBV6-1,.,CASSPLASRSYEQYF,TGTGCCAGCAGTCCCCTAGCGAGTAGGTCCTACGAGCAGTACTTC
many,TRBJ1-1,TRBV5-1,.,CASSLEGPRAEAFF,TGCGCCAGCAGCTTGGAAGGGCCTCGGGCTGAAGCTTTCTTT
.,TRBJ1-2,TRBV6-2/TRBV6-3,.,CASSYTRTAAGYTF,TGTGCCAGCAGTTACACGAGGACAGCTGCTGGCTACACCTTC
few,TRBJ2-3,TRBV6-1,.,CASTMPGRPDTQYF,TGTGCCAGCACTATGCCCGGGCGACCAGATACGCAGTATTTT
many,TRBJ2-7,TRBV7-2,.,CASSLGTLYYEQYF,TGTGCCAGCAGCTTAGGGACACTCTACTACGAGCAGTACTTC